This T cell receptor beta chain was sequenced for a study of blood T cell repertoires in COVID-19. Method: immunoSEQ multiplex PCR; TCRdb's copy keeps in-frame clones and lacks some. The data contain a few hundred thousand clones, about 88% of them seen just once; the ten biggest clones take up less than 3%. The CDR3 runs to 13 residues. Per germline, CDR1 ENHRY and CDR2 SYGVKD. The V gene lost 2 bases and the J gene lost 4 bases, with 9 bases spanning the gap. Sequences were obtained from PBMCs or T cells enriched from blood (not recorded which). This receptor was taken from a woman in her fifties or sixties who had recovered from COVID-19. This chain connects TRBV10-3 to TRBJ2-7; a possible D gene is TRBD2 (5 bases). This chain's CDR3 is CAISEPGKYEQYF. The DNA of the CDR3 is TGTGCCATCAGTGAGCCCGGGAAGTACGAGCAGTACTTC.